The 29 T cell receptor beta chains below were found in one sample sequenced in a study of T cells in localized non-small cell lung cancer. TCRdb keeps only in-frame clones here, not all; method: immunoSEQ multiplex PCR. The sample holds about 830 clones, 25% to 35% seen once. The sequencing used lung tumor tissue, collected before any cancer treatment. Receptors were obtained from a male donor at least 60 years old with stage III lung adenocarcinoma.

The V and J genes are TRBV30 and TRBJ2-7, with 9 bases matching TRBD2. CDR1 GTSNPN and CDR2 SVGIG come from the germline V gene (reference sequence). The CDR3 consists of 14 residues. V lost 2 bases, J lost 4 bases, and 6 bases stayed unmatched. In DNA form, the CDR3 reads TGTGCCTGGAGTTTGGGTAGCGGGAGTTACGAGCAGTACTTC. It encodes CAWSLGSGSYEQYF.

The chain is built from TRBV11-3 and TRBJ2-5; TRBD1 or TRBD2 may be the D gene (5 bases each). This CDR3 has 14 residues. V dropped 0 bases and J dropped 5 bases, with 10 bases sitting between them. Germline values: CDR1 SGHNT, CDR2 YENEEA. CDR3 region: CASSLDGGWETQYF. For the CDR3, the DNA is TGTGCCAGCAGCTTAGATGGGGGATGGGAGACCCAGTACTTC.

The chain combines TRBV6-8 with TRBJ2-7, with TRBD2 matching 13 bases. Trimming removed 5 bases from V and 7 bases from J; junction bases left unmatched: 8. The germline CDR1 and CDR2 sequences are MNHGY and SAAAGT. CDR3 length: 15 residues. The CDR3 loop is CASSDLGLAGVEQYF. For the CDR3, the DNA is TGTGCCAGCAGTGATCTCGGACTAGCGGGGGTGGAGCAGTACTTC.

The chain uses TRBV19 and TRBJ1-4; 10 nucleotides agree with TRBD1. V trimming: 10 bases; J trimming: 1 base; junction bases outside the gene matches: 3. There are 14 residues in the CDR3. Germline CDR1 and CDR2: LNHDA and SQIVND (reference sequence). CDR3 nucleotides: TGTGCCACGGACAGGGGGGGAACTAATGAAAAACTGTTTTTT. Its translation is CATDRGGTNEKLFF. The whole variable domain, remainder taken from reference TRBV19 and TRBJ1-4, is DGGITQSPKYLFRKEGQNVTLSCEQNLNHDAMYWYRQDPGQGLRLIYYSQIVNDFQKGDIAEGYSVSREKKESFPLTVTSAQKNPTAFYLCATDRGGTNEKLFFGSGTQLSVL.

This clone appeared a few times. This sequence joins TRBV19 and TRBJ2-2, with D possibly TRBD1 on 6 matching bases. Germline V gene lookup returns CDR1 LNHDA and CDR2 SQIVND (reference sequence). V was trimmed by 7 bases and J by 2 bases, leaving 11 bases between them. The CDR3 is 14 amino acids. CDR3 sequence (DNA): TGTGCCAGTACCCAGGGGTCAAACACCGGGGAGCTGTTTTTT. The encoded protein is CASTQGSNTGELFF.

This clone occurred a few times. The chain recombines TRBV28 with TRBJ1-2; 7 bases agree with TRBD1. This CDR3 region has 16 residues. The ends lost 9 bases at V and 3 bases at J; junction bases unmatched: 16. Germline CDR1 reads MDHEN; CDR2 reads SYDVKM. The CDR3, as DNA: TGTGCCAGTCACGGGACAGCAACGTCGGAAGACTATGGCTACACCTTC. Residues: CASHGTATSEDYGYTF.

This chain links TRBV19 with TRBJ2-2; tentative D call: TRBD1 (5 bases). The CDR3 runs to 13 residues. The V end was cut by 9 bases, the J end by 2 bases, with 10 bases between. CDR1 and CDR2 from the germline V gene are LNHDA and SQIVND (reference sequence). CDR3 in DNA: TGTGCCAGCACCGACAGAAACACCGGGGAGCTGTTTTTT. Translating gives CASTDRNTGELFF.

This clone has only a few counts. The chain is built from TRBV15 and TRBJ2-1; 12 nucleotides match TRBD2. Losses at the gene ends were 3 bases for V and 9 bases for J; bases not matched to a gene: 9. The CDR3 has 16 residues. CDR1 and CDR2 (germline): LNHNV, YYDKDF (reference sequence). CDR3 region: CATSSRLAGGIGEQFF. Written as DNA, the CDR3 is TGTGCCACCAGCAGCCGTCTAGCGGGAGGGATTGGTGAGCAGTTCTTC.

CDR3 DNA sequence: TGTGCTAGTGCCTTGGACAGCCCCTCCTACGAGCAGTACTTC. Translated, it gives CASALDSPSYEQYF. The chain recombines TRBV12-5 with TRBJ2-7; possible D gene TRBD1, 6 bases. The germline CDR1 and CDR2 sequences are LGHNT and FRNRAP. CDR3 length equals 14 residues. The V gene lost 7 bases and the J gene lost 0 bases, with 13 bases spanning the gap. Using reference TRBV12-5 and TRBJ2-7 for the parts outside the CDR3, the full variable domain is DARVTQTPRHKVTEMGQEVTMRCQPILGHNTVFWYRQTMMQGLELLAYFRNRAPLDDSGMPKDRFSAEMPDATLATLKIQPSEPRDSAVYFCASALDSPSYEQYFGPGTRLTVT.

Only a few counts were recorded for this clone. CDR3: CTSSLWSQSRANVLTF. In DNA, the CDR3 is TGCACCAGCAGTTTGTGGAGTCAAAGTCGGGCCAACGTCCTGACTTTC. The V call is TRBV1, the J call TRBJ2-6; the DNA was not compared with TRBD2, the D call given in the table. TRBV1 is flagged as a pseudogene. This CDR3 comprises 16 residues.

CDR3 DNA sequence: TGTGCCAGCTCCCAGGGGGCTCGGGATGGCTACACCTTC. It yields the protein CASSQGARDGYTF. The genes are TRBV18 and TRBJ1-2; TRBD1 matches 8 bases. V trimming: 6 bases; J trimming: 6 bases; junction bases outside the gene matches: 6. The CDR3 runs to 13 residues. Germline lookup yields CDR1 KGHSH and CDR2 LQKENI.

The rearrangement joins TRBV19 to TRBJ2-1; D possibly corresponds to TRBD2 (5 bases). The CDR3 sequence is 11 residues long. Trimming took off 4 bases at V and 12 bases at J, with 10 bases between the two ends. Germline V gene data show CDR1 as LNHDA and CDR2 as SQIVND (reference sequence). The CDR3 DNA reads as TGTGCCAGTAGTACAGCACGGGGGCAGTTCTTC. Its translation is CASSTARGQFF.

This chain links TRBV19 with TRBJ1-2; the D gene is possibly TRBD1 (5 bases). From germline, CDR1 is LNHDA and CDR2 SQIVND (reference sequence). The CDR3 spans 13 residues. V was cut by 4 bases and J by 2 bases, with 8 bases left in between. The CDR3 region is CASSRGGNYGYTF. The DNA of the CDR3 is TGTGCCAGTAGTAGGGGGGGAAACTATGGCTACACCTTC.

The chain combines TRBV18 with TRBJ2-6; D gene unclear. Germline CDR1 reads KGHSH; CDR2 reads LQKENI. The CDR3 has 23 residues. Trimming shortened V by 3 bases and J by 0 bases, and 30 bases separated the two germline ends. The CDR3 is CASSPLYHRQALPENSGANVLTF. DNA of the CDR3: TGTGCCAGCTCACCCTTGTACCATCGGCAGGCCTTACCCGAAAACTCTGGGGCCAACGTCCTGACTTTC.

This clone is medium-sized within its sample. The DNA of the CDR3 is TGTGCCAGCAGCCAGGTCACCACCGGGGAGCTGTTTTTT. Protein: CASSQVTTGELFF. This rearrangement joins TRBV7-2 to TRBJ2-2; D is unresolved. V was trimmed by 5 bases and J by 4 bases, leaving 8 bases between them. Germline V lookup: CDR1 SGHTA, CDR2 FQGNSA. The CDR3 is made up of 13 amino acids.

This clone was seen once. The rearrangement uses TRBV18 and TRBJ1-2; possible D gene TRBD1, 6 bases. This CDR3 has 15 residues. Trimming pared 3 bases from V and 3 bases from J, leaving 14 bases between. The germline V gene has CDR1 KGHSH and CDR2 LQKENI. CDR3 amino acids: CASSPVAGADYGYTF. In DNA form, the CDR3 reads TGTGCCAGCTCACCCGTGGCAGGGGCGGACTATGGCTACACCTTC.

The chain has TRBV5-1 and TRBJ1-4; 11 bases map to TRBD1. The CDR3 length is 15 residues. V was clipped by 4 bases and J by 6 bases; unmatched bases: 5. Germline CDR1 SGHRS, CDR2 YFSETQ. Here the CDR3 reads CASSTDRGRDEKLFF. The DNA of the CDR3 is TGCGCCAGCAGCACGGACAGGGGGCGGGATGAAAAACTGTTTTTT.

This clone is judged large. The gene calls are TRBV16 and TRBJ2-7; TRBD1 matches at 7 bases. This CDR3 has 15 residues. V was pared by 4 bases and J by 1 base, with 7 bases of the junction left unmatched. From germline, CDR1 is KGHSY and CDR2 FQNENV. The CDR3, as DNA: TGTGCCAGCAGCCTCAACCCGGGACAGTCCTACGAGCAGTACTTC. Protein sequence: CASSLNPGQSYEQYF.

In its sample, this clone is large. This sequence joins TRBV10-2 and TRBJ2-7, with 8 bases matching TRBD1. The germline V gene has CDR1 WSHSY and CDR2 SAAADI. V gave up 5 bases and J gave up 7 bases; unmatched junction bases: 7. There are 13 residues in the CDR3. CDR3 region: CASSWDRPREQYF. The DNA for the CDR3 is TGCGCCAGCAGTTGGGACAGGCCGAGAGAGCAGTACTTC.

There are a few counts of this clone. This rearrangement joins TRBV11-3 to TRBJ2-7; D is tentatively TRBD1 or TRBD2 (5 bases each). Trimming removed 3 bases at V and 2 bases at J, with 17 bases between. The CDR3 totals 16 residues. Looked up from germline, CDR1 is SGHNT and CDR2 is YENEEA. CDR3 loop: CASSLLGRDEAYEQYF. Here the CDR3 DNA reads TGTGCCAGCAGCTTGTTGGGCCGGGACGAAGCCTACGAGCAGTACTTC. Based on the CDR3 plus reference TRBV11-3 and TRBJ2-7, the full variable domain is EAGVVQSPRYKIIEKKQPVAFWCNPISGHNTLYWYLQNLGQGPELLIRYENEEAVDDSQLPKDRFSAERLKGVDSTLKIQPAELGDSAVYLCASSLLGRDEAYEQYFGPGTRLTVT.

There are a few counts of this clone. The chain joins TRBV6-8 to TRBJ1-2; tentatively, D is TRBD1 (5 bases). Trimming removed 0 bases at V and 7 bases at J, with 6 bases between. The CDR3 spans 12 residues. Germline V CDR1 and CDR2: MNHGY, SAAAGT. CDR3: CASSYSGGGYTF. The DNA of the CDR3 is TGTGCCAGCAGTTACTCCGGGGGTGGCTACACCTTC.

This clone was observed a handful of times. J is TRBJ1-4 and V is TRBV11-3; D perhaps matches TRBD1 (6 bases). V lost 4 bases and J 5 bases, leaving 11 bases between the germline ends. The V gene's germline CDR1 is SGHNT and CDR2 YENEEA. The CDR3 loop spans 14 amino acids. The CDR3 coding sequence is TGTGCCAGCAGCTGGACAGCCCCGAATGAAAAACTGTTTTTT. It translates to CASSWTAPNEKLFF.

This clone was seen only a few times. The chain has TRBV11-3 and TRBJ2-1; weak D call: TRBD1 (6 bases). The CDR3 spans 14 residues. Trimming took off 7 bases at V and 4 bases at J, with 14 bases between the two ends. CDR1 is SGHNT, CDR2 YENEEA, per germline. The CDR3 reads CASTKSGQYNEQFF. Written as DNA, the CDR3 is TGTGCCAGCACAAAATCCGGACAGTACAATGAGCAGTTCTTC.

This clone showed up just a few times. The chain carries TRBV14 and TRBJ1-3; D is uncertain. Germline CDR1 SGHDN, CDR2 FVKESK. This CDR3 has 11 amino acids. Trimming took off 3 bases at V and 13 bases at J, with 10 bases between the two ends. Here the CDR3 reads CASSHTSVIYF. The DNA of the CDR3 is TGTGCCAGCAGCCACACCTCAGTTATATATTTT.

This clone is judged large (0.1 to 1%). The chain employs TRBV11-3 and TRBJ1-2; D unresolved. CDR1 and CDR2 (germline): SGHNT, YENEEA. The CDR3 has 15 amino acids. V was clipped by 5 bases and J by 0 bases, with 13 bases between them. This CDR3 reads CASSPPAGTNYGYTF. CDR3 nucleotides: TGTGCCAGCAGCCCCCCGGCTGGGACTAACTATGGCTACACCTTC.

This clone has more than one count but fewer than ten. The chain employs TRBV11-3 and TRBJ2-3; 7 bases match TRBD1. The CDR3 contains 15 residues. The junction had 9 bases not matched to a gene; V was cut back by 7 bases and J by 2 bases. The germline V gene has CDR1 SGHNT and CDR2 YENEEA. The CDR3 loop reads CASTMGQSFTDTQYF. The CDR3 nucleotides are TGTGCCAGCACCATGGGACAGTCCTTCACAGATACGCAGTATTTT.

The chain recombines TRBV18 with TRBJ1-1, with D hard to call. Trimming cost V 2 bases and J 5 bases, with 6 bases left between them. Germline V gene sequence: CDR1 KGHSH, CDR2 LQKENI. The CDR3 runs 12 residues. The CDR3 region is CASSPGETEAFF. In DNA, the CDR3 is TGTGCCAGCTCACCAGGGGAAACTGAAGCTTTCTTT.

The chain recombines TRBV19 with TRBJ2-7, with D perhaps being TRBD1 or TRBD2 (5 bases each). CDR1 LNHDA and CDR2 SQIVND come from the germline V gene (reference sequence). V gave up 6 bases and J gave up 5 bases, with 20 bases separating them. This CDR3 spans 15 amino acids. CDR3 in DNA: TGTGCCAGTAGCCATTTTTTAGGGACGCTGGACGAGCAGTACTTC. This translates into CASSHFLGTLDEQYF.

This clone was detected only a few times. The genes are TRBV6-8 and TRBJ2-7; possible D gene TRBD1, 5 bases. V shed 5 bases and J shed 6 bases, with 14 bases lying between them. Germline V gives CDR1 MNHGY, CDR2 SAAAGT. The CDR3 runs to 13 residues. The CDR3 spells CASSASKGSEQYF. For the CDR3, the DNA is TGTGCCAGCAGTGCATCGAAGGGGTCCGAGCAGTACTTC.